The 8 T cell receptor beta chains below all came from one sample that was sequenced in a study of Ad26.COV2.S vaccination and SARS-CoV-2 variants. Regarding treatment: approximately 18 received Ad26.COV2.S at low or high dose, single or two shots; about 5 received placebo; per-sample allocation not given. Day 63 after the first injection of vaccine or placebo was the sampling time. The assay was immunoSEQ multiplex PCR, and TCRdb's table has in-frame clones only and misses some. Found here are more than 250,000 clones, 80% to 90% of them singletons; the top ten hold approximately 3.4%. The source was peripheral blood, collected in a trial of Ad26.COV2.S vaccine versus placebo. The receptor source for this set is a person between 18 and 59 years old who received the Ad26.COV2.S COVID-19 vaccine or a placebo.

For the CDR3, the DNA is TGTGCCAGCTCAGTGGACAGGGAAGCTTTCTTT. Its protein product is CASSVDREAFF. V is TRBV18 and J is TRBJ1-1; 7 bases line up with TRBD1. The CDR3 sequence is 11 residues long. CDR1 and CDR2 from the germline V gene are KGHSH and LQKENI. J gave up 8 bases and V 5 bases, and 2 bases lay outside the gene matches. The whole variable domain, remainder taken from reference TRBV18 and TRBJ1-1, is NAGVMQNPRHLVRRRGQEARLRCSPMKGHSHVYWYRQLPEEGLKFMVYLQKENIIDESGMPKERFSAEFPKEGPSILRIQQVVRGDSAAYFCASSVDREAFFGQGTRLTVV.

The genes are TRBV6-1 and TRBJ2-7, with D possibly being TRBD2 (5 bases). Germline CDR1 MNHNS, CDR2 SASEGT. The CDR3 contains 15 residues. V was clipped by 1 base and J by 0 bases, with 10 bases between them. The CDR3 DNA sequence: TGTGCCAGCAGTGAAGGGTCGGGGAACTCCTACGAGCAGTACTTC. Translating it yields CASSEGSGNSYEQYF.

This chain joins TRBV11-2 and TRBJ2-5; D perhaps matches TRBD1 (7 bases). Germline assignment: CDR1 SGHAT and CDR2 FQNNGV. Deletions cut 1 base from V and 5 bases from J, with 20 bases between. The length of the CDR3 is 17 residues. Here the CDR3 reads CASSLASPGGGRETQYF. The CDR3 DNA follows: TGTGCCAGCAGCTTAGCTAGCCCAGGGGGAGGTAGGGAGACCCAGTACTTC.

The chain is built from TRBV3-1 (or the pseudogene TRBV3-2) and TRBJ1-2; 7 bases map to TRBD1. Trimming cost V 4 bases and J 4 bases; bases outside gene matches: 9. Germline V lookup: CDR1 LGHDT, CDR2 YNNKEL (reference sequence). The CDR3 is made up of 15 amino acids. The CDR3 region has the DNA TGTGCCAGCAGCCCCACCCCAGGGGGTTTCTATGGCTACACCTTC. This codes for CASSPTPGGFYGYTF.

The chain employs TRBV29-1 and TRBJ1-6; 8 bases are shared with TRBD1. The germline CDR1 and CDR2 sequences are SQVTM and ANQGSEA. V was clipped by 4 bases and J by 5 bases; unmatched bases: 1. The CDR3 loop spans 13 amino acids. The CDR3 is CSVGTGNNSPLHF. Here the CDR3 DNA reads TGCAGCGTTGGGACAGGGAATAATTCACCCCTCCACTTT.

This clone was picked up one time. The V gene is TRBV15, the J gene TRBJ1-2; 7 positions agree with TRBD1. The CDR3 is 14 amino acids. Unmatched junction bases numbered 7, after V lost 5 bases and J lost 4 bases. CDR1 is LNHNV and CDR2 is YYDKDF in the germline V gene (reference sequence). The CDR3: CATSEGGQTYGYTF. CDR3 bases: TGTGCCACCAGCGAGGGGGGACAGACCTATGGCTACACCTTC.

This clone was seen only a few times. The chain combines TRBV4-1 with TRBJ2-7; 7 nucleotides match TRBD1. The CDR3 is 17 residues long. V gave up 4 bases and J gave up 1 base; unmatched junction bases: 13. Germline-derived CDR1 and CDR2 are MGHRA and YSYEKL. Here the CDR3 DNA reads TGCGCCAGCAGCCGCAGTATGCAGACACAGGGGTCCTACGAGCAGTACTTC. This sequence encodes CASSRSMQTQGSYEQYF.

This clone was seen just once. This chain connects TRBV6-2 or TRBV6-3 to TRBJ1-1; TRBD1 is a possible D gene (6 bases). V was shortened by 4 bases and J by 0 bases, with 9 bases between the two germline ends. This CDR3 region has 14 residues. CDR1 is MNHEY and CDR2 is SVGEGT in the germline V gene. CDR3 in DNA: TGTGCCAGCAGTTCAGGGGACGTGAACACTGAAGCTTTCTTT. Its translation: CASSSGDVNTEAFF.